Listed here are 22 T cell receptor beta chains from one sample, sequenced in a study of blood T cell repertoires in COVID-19. Repertoires were generated with immunoSEQ multiplex PCR, while TCRdb's copy carries only in-frame clones and drops some. The sample includes 150,000 to 200,000 clones, 80% to 90% of them seen just once. Input material: peripheral blood. These receptors were collected from a man between 65 and 85 years old with active or convalescent COVID-19.

The rearrangement links TRBV18 to TRBJ2-3; D might be TRBD2 (5 bases). V was cut by 3 bases and J by 3 bases, with 16 bases left in between. Germline CDR1 reads KGHSH; CDR2 reads LQKENI. The CDR3 runs to 16 residues. In nucleotides, the CDR3 is TGTGCCAGCTCACCCTCACTAGGGTCGGGTACAGATACGCAGTATTTT. It encodes CASSPSLGSGTDTQYF.

This sequence joins TRBV29-1 and TRBJ2-7; 7 nucleotides match TRBD1. This CDR3 contains 13 residues. With V trimmed by 5 bases and J by 3 bases, 7 bases remained unmatched. Looked up from germline, CDR1 is SQVTM and CDR2 is ANQGSEA. CDR3 protein: CSVRDRVGYEQYF. The CDR3 DNA sequence: TGCAGCGTTCGAGACAGGGTTGGCTACGAGCAGTACTTC.

The rearrangement joins TRBV7-9 to TRBJ2-7; 8 bases align to TRBD2. V dropped 5 bases and J dropped 2; count of bases not matched to a gene: 5. CDR1 and CDR2 (germline): SEHNR, FQNEAQ (reference sequence). The CDR3 sequence is 14 residues long. CDR3 bases: TGTGCCAGCAGCCTAACTAGCGGTCCCTACGAGCAGTACTTC. Its translation: CASSLTSGPYEQYF.

This clone was detected many times. This chain uses TRBV4-1 with TRBJ2-7; 7 bases fit TRBD2. The V and J ends lost 3 bases and 5 bases, in that order; junction bases with no gene match: 16. Germline lookup yields CDR1 MGHRA and CDR2 YSYEKL. This CDR3 has 17 amino acids. In DNA, the CDR3 is TGCGCCAGCAGCCAGTTCCAGATGGGGGGGAAGTTCGACGAGCAGTACTTC. Protein: CASSQFQMGGKFDEQYF.

This clone was counted a few times. J is TRBJ2-7 and V is TRBV27, with 9 bases identical to TRBD1. The CDR3 length is 14 residues. Germline values: CDR1 MNHEY, CDR2 SMNVEV (reference sequence). J lost 5 bases, V lost 8 bases, and 10 bases had no gene match. The CDR3 protein is CASYGTGRKNEQYF. The CDR3 region has the DNA TGTGCCAGCTACGGGACAGGGCGGAAAAACGAGCAGTACTTC.

This clone has a count of ten or more. This chain joins TRBV6-6 and TRBJ2-6, with TRBD1 matching 12 bases. J was trimmed by 4 bases and V by 10 bases; bases with no gene match: 8. The CDR3 sequence is 16 residues long. CDR1 is MNHNY and CDR2 is SVGAGI in the germline V gene (reference sequence). The CDR3 region is CANSGQGAAGANVLTF. CDR3 coding DNA: TGTGCCAACTCGGGACAGGGGGCAGCCGGGGCCAACGTCCTGACTTTC.

This clone was detected once. The chain links TRBV19 to TRBJ2-7; 14 positions match TRBD2. There are 14 residues in the CDR3. V was clipped by 10 bases and J by 4 bases; unmatched bases: 6. CDR1 is LNHDA, CDR2 SQIVND, per germline (reference sequence). CDR3 in amino acids: CATGLAGVGYEQYF. CDR3 coding DNA: TGTGCCACGGGACTAGCGGGAGTAGGTTACGAGCAGTACTTC.

This chain uses TRBV18 with TRBJ1-4, with TRBD1 as a possible D gene (6 bases). The CDR3 has 15 residues. In germline, CDR1 is KGHSH, CDR2 LQKENI. V was trimmed by 0 bases and J by 5 bases, leaving 10 bases between them. CDR3 loop: CASSPPRGQNEKLFF. The CDR3 DNA is TGTGCCAGCTCACCACCAAGAGGACAGAATGAAAAACTGTTTTTT.

The rearrangement uses TRBV23-1 and TRBJ1-4; 7 bases are shared with TRBD1. Being an ORF, TRBV23-1 has a function that is uncertain. The CDR3 runs 15 residues. With V trimmed by 7 bases and J by 3 bases, 8 bases remained unmatched. The CDR3 coding sequence is TGCGCCAGCAAGAAGGGGGCCCGGTCTAATGAAAAACTGTTTTTT. This encodes CASKKGARSNEKLFF.

V usage is TRBV9 and J usage is TRBJ1-1, with 8 bases aligning to TRBD1. Germline V gives CDR1 SGDLS, CDR2 YYNGEE. The V and J ends lost 4 bases and 6 bases, in that order; junction bases with no gene match: 11. The CDR3 length is 15 residues. The CDR3 DNA reads as TGTGCCAGCAGCCCCCGTACAGGGGGAGGATCTGAAGCTTTCTTT. Its translation is CASSPRTGGGSEAFF.

J is TRBJ2-2 and V is TRBV12-3 or TRBV12-4; D is ambiguous. With 6 bases removed from V and 4 bases from J, the gap between germline ends came to 9 bases. This CDR3 spans 13 amino acids. In DNA form, the CDR3 reads TGTGCCAGCAGCCTCATACTCACCGGGGAGCTGTTTTTT. It translates to CASSLILTGELFF.

The V gene is TRBV2, the J gene TRBJ1-2, with 7 nucleotides matching TRBD1. Germline trimming cut 6 bases from V and 4 bases from J; bases unmatched to any gene: 11. Germline V CDR1 and CDR2: SNHLY, FYNNEI. The CDR3 loop spans 15 amino acids. The CDR3 sequence is CASSRTGALSYGYTF. CDR3 coding DNA: TGTGCCAGCAGCAGGACAGGAGCCCTCTCCTATGGCTACACCTTC.

The chain uses TRBV7-3 and TRBJ2-1; D gene ambiguous. CDR1 SGHTA and CDR2 FQGTGA come from the germline V gene. The CDR3 is 12 amino acids. Trimming cost V 1 base and J 7 bases, with 5 bases left between them. CDR3 DNA sequence: TGTGCCAGCAGCTTAATAGCAAATGAGCAGTTCTTC. Its translation: CASSLIANEQFF. The whole variable domain, remainder taken from reference TRBV7-3 and TRBJ2-1, is GAGVSQTPSNKVTEKGKYVELRCDPISGHTALYWYRQSLGQGPEFLIYFQGTGAADDSGLPNDRFFAVRPEGSVSTLKIQRTERGDSAVYLCASSLIANEQFFGPGTRLTVL.

V gene TRBV20-1 combines with J gene TRBJ1-5; D possibly corresponds to TRBD1 (5 bases). This CDR3 has 12 amino acids. The germline V gene has CDR1 DFQATT and CDR2 SNEGSKA (reference sequence). The ends were cut back, 3 bases at V and 11 bases at J, with 14 bases in the middle. The CDR3 sequence is CSASGTEGAQHF. The CDR3 DNA reads TGCAGTGCTAGTGGAACCGAAGGGGCCCAGCATTTT.

The gene calls are TRBV27 and TRBJ2-5; 9 bases agree with TRBD1. Germline CDR1 is MNHEY and CDR2 is SMNVEV (reference sequence). Trimming cost V 5 bases and J 2 bases; bases outside gene matches: 12. The length of the CDR3 is 17 residues. The DNA of the CDR3 is TGTGCCAGCAGTCCGTCCCTACAGGGGGCCCTACAAGAGACCCAGTACTTC. Translation: CASSPSLQGALQETQYF.

This clone was recorded a few times. The V and J genes are TRBV6-5 and TRBJ2-1, with 11 bases lining up with TRBD2. Trimming took 6 bases from V and 7 from J; bases not matched to a gene: 8. This CDR3 is built from 15 residues. The V gene's germline CDR1 is MNHEY and CDR2 SVGAGI. The CDR3 reads CASSLSSGGMNEQFF. The DNA of the CDR3 is TGTGCCAGCAGCCTCTCTAGCGGGGGGATGAATGAGCAGTTCTTC.

This clone is a singleton in its sample. This rearrangement joins TRBV28 to TRBJ1-1, with 7 nucleotides matching TRBD1. J was trimmed by 4 bases and V by 10 bases; bases with no gene match: 3. The CDR3 contains 11 residues. Germline V lookup: CDR1 MDHEN, CDR2 SYDVKM. CDR3 nucleotide sequence: TGTGCCACCAACAGGGGCACTGAAGCTTTCTTT. This sequence encodes CATNRGTEAFF.

For this clone: Germline is not matched at one junction end, which may reflect a read error. The rearrangement links TRBV7-8 to TRBJ1-2, with 10 bases matching TRBD1. The CDR3 spans 15 residues. Germline V gives CDR1 SGHVS, CDR2 FQNEAQ. This CDR3 reads CASSIAGQGGYGYTF. In DNA, the CDR3 is TGTGCCAGCAGCATAGCTGGACAGGGGGGCTATGGCTACACCTTC.

J is TRBJ2-5 and V is TRBV19, with 12 bases identical to TRBD1. The CDR3 covers 14 residues. The trim removed 4 bases at V and 5 bases at J, leaving 2 bases unmatched. CDR1 is LNHDA and CDR2 is SQIVND in the germline V gene (reference sequence). CDR3 amino acids: CASSRGTGGETQYF. CDR3 nucleotides: TGTGCCAGTAGTAGGGGGACAGGGGGCGAGACCCAGTACTTC.

The chain employs TRBV4-3 and TRBJ1-3, with D unclear. The ends were cut back, 1 base at V and 3 bases at J, with 4 bases in the middle. The germline V gene encodes CDR1 LGHNA and CDR2 YSLEER. The CDR3 runs 13 residues. CDR3 loop: CASSQAGGNTIYF. CDR3 in DNA: TGCGCCAGCAGCCAAGCCGGTGGAAACACCATATATTTT.

The V call is TRBV5-1, the J call TRBJ2-2, with 9 positions matching TRBD1. This CDR3 has 16 amino acids. The ends lost 0 bases at V and 4 bases at J; junction bases unmatched: 4. CDR1 and CDR2 from the germline V gene are SGHRS and YFSETQ. The DNA of the CDR3 is TGCGCCAGCAGCTTGGTAGGGGACAGGGCCACCGGGGAGCTGTTTTTT. Protein sequence: CASSLVGDRATGELFF.

This rearrangement joins TRBV4-3 to TRBJ2-3; TRBD2 aligns across 13 bases. The CDR3 has 17 residues. Germline V gene sequence: CDR1 LGHNA, CDR2 YSLEER. V trimming: 1 base; J trimming: 5 bases; junction bases outside the gene matches: 6. CDR3 bases: TGCGCCAGCAGCCAAGGGACTAGCGGGAGAGCCCTAGATACGCAGTATTTT. Its translation is CASSQGTSGRALDTQYF.